These 19 T cell receptor beta chains were all obtained from the same sample, sequenced in a study of blood T cells in healthy people across ages (dated by TCRdb to between 2014 and 2017). Preparation of the library involved 5' RACE. TCRdb shows the sequencer as Illumina HiSeq 2500. The second PCR ran for about 6 to 12 cycles and used a J-beta primer mix along with a sample-barcoded 5' primer. TCRdb handled the public reads itself, with Q25 trimming in fastp and clone calling in MiXCR, and kept productive beta chains. Rows matching on CDR3 protein sequence are summarized as one entry with the most common DNA and genes. The sample yields 1.6 million or so distinct CDR3 sequences; about 31% were counted once. The leading ten clones occupy about 10% of the sample. Sequenced material: blood. These receptors came from a young woman in good health.

The rearrangement joins TRBV11-1 to TRBJ2-6, with 7 positions matching TRBD1. With 4 bases clipped from V and 2 bases from J, the junction kept 8 bases outside the gene matches. The CDR3 spans 17 residues. CDR1 is SGHAT, CDR2 FQDESV, per germline (reference sequence). This CDR3 reads CASSSMGQHTGANVLTF. The CDR3 nucleotides read TGTGCCAGCAGCTCGATGGGACAGCACACTGGGGCCAACGTCCTGACTTTC.

The chain employs TRBV27 and TRBJ1-5; a weak D match, TRBD1 (5 bases). Germline CDR1 reads MNHEY; CDR2 reads SMNVEV (reference sequence). V gave up 6 bases and J gave up 6 bases, with 18 bases separating them. The CDR3 is 15 amino acids. DNA for the CDR3: TGTGCCAGCAGCATGTTTCCGGGGCTGAGTCAGCCCCAGCATTTT. It yields the protein CASSMFPGLSQPQHF.

V and J are TRBV4-1 and TRBJ2-7; D is tentatively TRBD1 or TRBD2 (5 bases each). Germline V gene data show CDR1 as MGHRA and CDR2 as YSYEKL. The CDR3 has 16 residues. V was cut by 0 bases and J by 5 bases, with 17 bases left in between. The CDR3 nucleotides are TGCGCCAGCAGCCAAGAGAAGAGGGGCTTGGGCCACGAGCAGTACTTC. It specifies CASSQEKRGLGHEQYF.

The V gene is TRBV6-5, the J gene TRBJ1-2; D is unresolved. Deletions cut 8 bases from V and 0 bases from J, with 10 bases between. CDR1 is MNHEY, CDR2 SVGAGI, per germline. This CDR3 contains 13 residues. In DNA, the CDR3 is TGTGCCAGCGCCGGGAAATCTAACTATGGCTACACCTTC. It encodes CASAGKSNYGYTF.

This clonotype was seen only a few times. The chain recombines TRBV29-1 with TRBJ1-5; perhaps TRBD1 as D (6 bases). The CDR3 consists of 12 residues. Germline V gene sequence: CDR1 SQVTM, CDR2 ANQGSEA. Trimming stripped 4 bases from V and 8 bases from J, with 12 bases between. The CDR3 DNA follows: TGCAGCGTTGGAGGAGGGGGGGAGCCCCAGCATTTT. This sequence encodes CSVGGGGEPQHF.

This sequence joins TRBV2 and TRBJ2-7, with 8 bases lining up with TRBD2. The trim removed 7 bases at V and 3 bases at J, leaving 17 bases unmatched. This CDR3 contains 17 residues. Germline CDR1 reads SNHLY; CDR2 reads FYNNEI. The CDR3 DNA reads as TGTGCCAGCAAAAGGGGAAATGCAGCGGGGGCCAACTACGAGCAGTACTTC. Encoded protein: CASKRGNAAGANYEQYF.

This chain links TRBV7-9 with TRBJ1-5; 10 nucleotides line up with TRBD1. This CDR3 contains 15 residues. V was clipped by 4 bases and J by 5 bases; unmatched bases: 5. CDR1 SEHNR and CDR2 FQNEAQ come from the germline V gene (reference sequence). The DNA of the CDR3 is TGTGCCAGCAGCTACGGGACAGGGGAAGATCAGCCCCAGCATTTT. Residues: CASSYGTGEDQPQHF. Based on the CDR3 plus reference TRBV7-9 and TRBJ1-5, the full variable domain is DTGVSQNPRHKITKRGQNVTFRCDPISEHNRLYWYRQTLGQGPEFLTYFQNEAQLEKSRLLSDRFSAERPKGSFSTLEIQRTEQGDSAMYLCASSYGTGEDQPQHFGDGTRLSIL.

A few counts support this clonotype. This chain links TRBV15 with TRBJ2-3; the D is unclear. The V gene's germline CDR1 is LNHNV and CDR2 YYDKDF (reference sequence). V lost 4 bases, J lost 0 bases, and 20 bases lay in between. This CDR3 has 18 residues. CDR3 sequence (DNA): TGTGCCACCAGCATATCTAATATGGTTACGACTAGCACAGATACGCAGTATTTT. It encodes CATSISNMVTTSTDTQYF.

This clonotype was observed a handful of times. The rearrangement uses TRBV7-9 and TRBJ2-4; maybe TRBD1 (6 bases). The end of the DNA fits TRBJ2-7 better, so the J call may be wrong. CDR1 is SEHNR, CDR2 FQNEAQ, per germline (reference sequence). This CDR3 has 17 amino acids. The DNA of the CDR3 is TGTGCCAGCAGCTTAGCACGGAAGACAGGTGGGTCCTACGAGCAGTACTTC. It codes for CASSLARKTGGSYEQYF.

The rearrangement uses TRBV10-3 and TRBJ2-2; D uncertain. Per germline, CDR1 ENHRY and CDR2 SYGVKD. This CDR3 contains 15 residues. Trimming left V 5 bases short and J 1 base short, with 11 bases between. The CDR3, as DNA: TGTGCCATCAGTTCATCAGACTGGAACACCGGGGAGCTGTTTTTT. This encodes CAISSSDWNTGELFF.

Only a few counts were recorded for this clonotype. The chain combines TRBV7-9 with TRBJ1-2; no clear D. V was shortened by 1 base and J by 3 bases, with 18 bases between the two germline ends. Germline assignment: CDR1 SEHNR and CDR2 FQNEAQ (reference sequence). The CDR3 sequence is 17 residues long. The CDR3 DNA reads TGTGCCAGCAGCTTAGGATTCTCGGGAGCGATCTACTATGGCTACACCTTC. This translates into CASSLGFSGAIYYGYTF.

The rearrangement uses TRBV3-1 and TRBJ2-7; TRBD2 is a possible D gene (5 bases). This CDR3 comprises 12 residues. Germline V gene lookup returns CDR1 LGHDT and CDR2 YNNKEL (reference sequence). Trimming took off 5 bases at V and 5 bases at J, with 10 bases between the two ends. DNA of the CDR3: TGTGCCAGCAGCGGACTGCCTAACGAGCAGTACTTC. It codes for CASSGLPNEQYF.

In this sample, this clonotype turned up a few times. The CDR3 DNA reads TGCAGCGCCCGCGATGACGGGAACACTGAAGCTTTCTTT. It yields the protein CSARDDGNTEAFF. V is TRBV29-1 and J is TRBJ1-1; no clear D gene. V lost 7 bases, J lost 1 base, and 13 bases lay in between. Germline CDR1 reads SQVTM; CDR2 reads ANQGSEA. The CDR3 is 13 amino acids.

V usage is TRBV5-6 and J usage is TRBJ2-7, with unresolved D. Germline lookup yields CDR1 SGHDT and CDR2 YYEEEE. Trimming left V 2 bases short and J 0 bases short, with 12 bases between. This CDR3 is built from 15 residues. The CDR3 is CASSFPGRSSYEQYF. In nucleotides, the CDR3 is TGTGCCAGCAGCTTCCCCGGTAGGAGCTCCTACGAGCAGTACTTC.

V is TRBV7-3 and J is TRBJ1-3; unclear D gene. The V end was cut by 5 bases, the J end by 7 bases, with 15 bases between. In germline, CDR1 is SGHTA, CDR2 FQGTGA. There are 14 residues in the CDR3. CDR3 loop: CASSAGSPGNTIYF. The CDR3 region has the DNA TGTGCCAGCAGCGCCGGGTCTCCGGGGAACACCATATATTTT.

This clonotype was seen many times. The CDR3 DNA reads as TGCAGTGCAGTCCTTAACTATGGCTACACCTTC. It is translated as CSAVLNYGYTF. The rearrangement links TRBV20-1 to TRBJ1-2; unclear D gene. V was pared by 6 bases and J by 1 base, with 6 bases between. Germline V CDR1 and CDR2: DFQATT, SNEGSKA (reference sequence). This CDR3 has 11 amino acids.

Only a few counts were recorded for this clonotype. The chain links TRBV5-1 to TRBJ2-5; D is unclear. Germline assignment: CDR1 SGHRS and CDR2 YFSETQ. With 0 bases removed from V and 5 bases from J, the gap between germline ends came to 11 bases. There are 14 residues in the CDR3. DNA for the CDR3: TGCGCCAGCAGCTTGGAGTTAGGGATGGAGACCCAGTACTTC. Its translation is CASSLELGMETQYF.

This clonotype was picked up a small number of times. The chain has TRBV7-8 and TRBJ2-1, with 9 bases that match TRBD2. CDR3 size: 13 residues. Per the germline V gene, CDR1 is SGHVS and CDR2 is FQNEAQ. V trimming: 5 bases; J trimming: 8 bases; junction bases outside the gene matches: 4. For the CDR3, the DNA is TGTGCCAGCAGCAGTAGCGGGAGCGATGAGCAGTTCTTC. Residues: CASSSSGSDEQFF.

This chain links TRBV4-2 with TRBJ2-5; 7 positions match TRBD2. This CDR3 contains 15 residues. Germline CDR1 and CDR2: LGHNA and YNFKEQ. The V segment lost 3 bases and the J segment 4 bases; nucleotides outside the gene matches: 8. In DNA, the CDR3 is TGTGCCAGCAGCCACGACTGGGAGGGCCTAGAGACCCAGTACTTC. This codes for CASSHDWEGLETQYF.